This TCR beta chain was captured in a study of cytomegalovirus exposure and HLA in healthy donors. About the study: The same platform used for the 500 to 850 first-cohort repertoires was also used for the 95 to 150 validation repertoires, as a later analysis reported. Overall study findings and caveats: It was reported that the classifier diagnosed cytomegalovirus status with high specificity and sensitivity in both the original and validation cohorts. Three chains linked to CMV were shown in vitro to be specific for CMV antigens. Many donors carried some public TCRs, although rarity characterized most TCR sequences.

CDR1 and CDR2 (germline): LNHDA, SQIVND (reference sequence). The CDR3 contains 15 residues. With V trimmed by 4 bases and J by 0 bases, 2 bases remained unmatched. In the case of this clone: The antigen remains undetermined.

TCRdb's copy holds only in-frame clones and misses some; the assay was immunoSEQ multiplex PCR. Seen here are under 250,000 clones, about 89% observed once, and the top ten hold roughly 1%. This clonotype was obtained from a woman under 30 in good health and CMV-seronegative. The gene calls are TRBV19 and TRBJ2-1, with 8 bases lining up with TRBD1. The sequencing input was PBMCs. The DNA of the CDR3 is TGTGCCAGTAGTACGGACAGGGACTCCTACAATGAGCAGTTCTTC. Translation gives CASSTDRDSYNEQFF. The whole variable domain, remainder taken from reference TRBV19 and TRBJ2-1, is DGGITQSPKYLFRKEGQNVTLSCEQNLNHDAMYWYRQDPGQGLRLIYYSQIVNDFQKGDIAEGYSVSREKKESFPLTVTSAQKNPTAFYLCASSTDRDSYNEQFFGPGTRLTVL.